The rows below give T cell receptor beta chains drawn from one sample of a study of sequential checkpoint blockade in melanoma. Profiled with immunoSEQ multiplex PCR; TCRdb holds only in-frame clones, not every one. The sample lists over 10,000 clones; approximately 78% were seen once. Sample: CD8+ T cells sorted from blood (inferred from file names), taken from a patient given nivolumab and ipilimumab in sequence. These receptors came from a human donor with melanoma. CDR3s include the opening cysteine and the closing phenylalanine or tryptophan. The order of the fields is V gene, CDR3 length, clone size, J gene, D gene, CDR3 protein, CDR3 DNA. D genes are given only for firm matches. Size values are once, few and many counts, or a class for expanded clones, and some rows have none.

V: TRBV15
length: 16
size: .
J: TRBJ2-5
D: .
CDR3: CATTPGGRGEQETQYF
DNA: TGTGCCACCACCCCTGGAGGCAGAGGAGAACAAGAGACCCAGTACTTC

V: TRBV29-1
length: 14
size: .
J: TRBJ2-1
D: TRBD2
CDR3: CSVKRDGSYNEQFF
DNA: TGCAGCGTCAAGCGGGACGGATCCTACAATGAGCAGTTCTTC

V: TRBV19
length: 14
size: .
J: TRBJ1-3
D: TRBD1
CDR3: CASQQGGTGNTIYF
DNA: TGTGCCAGTCAACAGGGGGGAACTGGAAACACCATATATTTT

V: TRBV5-1
length: 15
size: .
J: TRBJ1-2
D: TRBD1
CDR3: CASSLEGGRDGGYTF
DNA: TGCGCCAGCAGCTTGGAAGGGGGCAGGGATGGTGGCTACACCTTC

V: TRBV9
length: 14
size: .
J: TRBJ1-5
D: .
CDR3: CASSDARSNQPQHF
DNA: TGTGCCAGCAGCGACGCGAGGAGCAATCAGCCCCAGCATTTT

V: TRBV15
length: 18
size: .
J: TRBJ2-7
D: .
CDR3: CATSGERRGPKSLYEQYF
DNA: TGTGCCACCAGCGGAGAGCGCAGGGGTCCCAAATCACTTTACGAGCAGTACTTC

V: TRBV11-2
length: 14
size: .
J: TRBJ2-7
D: TRBD1
CDR3: CASSLAGGWYEQYF
DNA: TGTGCCAGCAGCTTAGCAGGGGGCTGGTACGAGCAGTACTTC

V: TRBV27
length: 16
size: .
J: TRBJ2-7
D: .
CDR3: CASSLPPGGAGHEQYF
DNA: TGTGCCAGCAGTTTACCTCCGGGCGGGGCTGGCCACGAGCAGTACTTC

V: TRBV5-8
length: 16
size: .
J: TRBJ2-5
D: TRBD1
CDR3: CASSLRPGQGQETQYF
DNA: TGTGCCAGCAGCCTGCGCCCGGGACAGGGGCAAGAGACCCAGTACTTC

V: TRBV27
length: 17
size: .
J: TRBJ2-1
D: TRBD2
CDR3: CASSSRIAGHFDNEQFF
DNA: TGTGCCAGCAGTTCCCGGATAGCGGGACATTTCGACAATGAGCAGTTCTTC

V: TRBV7-2
length: 15
size: .
J: TRBJ1-1
D: TRBD1
CDR3: CASIITDRFNTEAFF
DNA: TGTGCCAGCATTATTACGGACAGGTTTAACACTGAAGCTTTCTTT

V: TRBV6-5
length: 14
size: .
J: TRBJ1-5
D: TRBD1
CDR3: CASSRQGTSQPQHF
DNA: TGTGCCAGCAGTAGACAGGGAACGAGTCAGCCCCAGCATTTT

V: TRBV11-2
length: 14
size: .
J: TRBJ2-2
D: .
CDR3: CAIGWRGNTGELFF
DNA: TGTGCCATCGGGTGGCGGGGTAACACCGGGGAGCTGTTTTTT

V: TRBV7-9
length: 15
size: many
J: TRBJ2-7
D: .
CDR3: CASSQVSVGSAEQYF
DNA: TGTGCCAGCAGCCAAGTTAGCGTGGGGTCCGCCGAGCAGTACTTC

V: TRBV6-1
length: 16
size: .
J: TRBJ2-7
D: .
CDR3: CASSESDRTLPYEQYF
DNA: TGTGCCAGCAGTGAATCCGACAGGACCCTGCCTTACGAGCAGTACTTC

V: TRBV7-6
length: 12
size: .
J: TRBJ2-7
D: .
CDR3: CASSFQGYEQYF
DNA: TGTGCCAGCAGCTTCCAGGGCTACGAGCAGTACTTC

V: TRBV6-6
length: 16
size: .
J: TRBJ2-3
D: TRBD2
CDR3: CASSYSAGGGGDTQYF
DNA: TGTGCCAGCAGTTACTCCGCGGGAGGGGGGGGAGATACGCAGTATTTT

V: TRBV5-8
length: 15
size: .
J: TRBJ1-5
D: .
CDR3: CASSPSPQVIKPQHF
DNA: TGTGCCAGCAGCCCGAGCCCGCAGGTCATCAAGCCCCAGCATTTT

V: TRBV4-1
length: 14
size: .
J: TRBJ1-2
D: .
CDR3: CASSRRDRGDGYTF
DNA: TGCGCCAGCAGCCGTCGCGACCGGGGGGATGGCTACACCTTC

V: TRBV5-3
length: 13
size: .
J: TRBJ1-2
D: .
CDR3: CASTPQGNYGYTF
DNA: TGTGCCAGCACCCCACAGGGTAACTATGGCTACACCTTC

V: TRBV25-1
length: 15
size: once
J: TRBJ2-1
D: .
CDR3: CASRKGGALDNEQFF
DNA: TGTGCCAGCAGGAAGGGGGGGGCTCTTGACAATGAGCAGTTCTTC

V: TRBV7-3
length: 15
size: once
J: TRBJ2-3
D: .
CDR3: CASRPPGALDDTQYF
DNA: TGTGCCAGCAGGCCCCCGGGAGCCTTGGATGATACGCAGTATTTT

V: TRBV9
length: 17
size: .
J: TRBJ1-2
D: TRBD1
CDR3: CASSFRDRGRTDYGYTF
DNA: TGTGCCAGCAGCTTCCGGGACAGGGGGCGTACGGACTATGGCTACACCTTC

V: TRBV9
length: 16
size: .
J: TRBJ2-1
D: TRBD2
CDR3: CASSEKGLTTYNEQFF
DNA: TGTGCCAGCAGCGAGAAGGGACTAACGACCTACAATGAGCAGTTCTTC

V: TRBV27
length: 13
size: .
J: TRBJ2-7
D: TRBD1
CDR3: CASRRGQSYEQYF
DNA: TGTGCCAGCAGGAGGGGACAGTCCTACGAGCAGTACTTC

V: TRBV28
length: 12
size: .
J: TRBJ2-1
D: .
CDR3: CASSFGGDEQFF
DNA: TGTGCCAGCAGTTTCGGGGGTGATGAGCAGTTCTTC

V: TRBV7-9
length: 15
size: .
J: TRBJ2-1
D: TRBD2
CDR3: CASSLASGRANEQFF
DNA: TGTGCCAGCAGCTTAGCTAGCGGGAGGGCCAATGAGCAGTTCTTC

V: TRBV7-9
length: 15
size: .
J: TRBJ2-7
D: .
CDR3: CASTPNPTGHYEQYF
DNA: TGTGCCAGCACCCCCAATCCGACAGGACACTACGAGCAGTACTTC

V: TRBV5-4
length: 12
size: .
J: TRBJ2-7
D: .
CDR3: CASSSRGYEQYF
DNA: TGTGCCAGCAGCTCCAGGGGCTACGAGCAGTACTTC

V: TRBV7-9
length: 14
size: .
J: TRBJ2-7
D: .
CDR3: CASSPPGHLYEQYF
DNA: TGTGCCAGCAGCCCCCCCGGTCACCTATACGAGCAGTACTTC

V: TRBV11-2
length: 15
size: .
J: TRBJ2-7
D: TRBD1
CDR3: CASSLDRDSYYEQYF
DNA: TGTGCCAGCAGCTTAGATCGGGACAGCTACTACGAGCAGTACTTC

V: TRBV6-5
length: 14
size: .
J: TRBJ2-7
D: .
CDR3: CASSITTTGYEQYF
DNA: TGTGCCAGCAGCATCACCACAACAGGCTACGAGCAGTACTTC

V: TRBV15
length: 15
size: .
J: TRBJ2-3
D: .
CDR3: CATSRRGILTDTQYF
DNA: TGTGCCACCAGCAGGCGGGGAATTCTCACAGATACGCAGTATTTT

V: TRBV13
length: 13
size: .
J: TRBJ1-2
D: .
CDR3: CASSLAGDNGYTF
DNA: TGTGCCAGCAGCTTAGCCGGGGATAATGGCTACACCTTC

V: TRBV18
length: 16
size: few
J: TRBJ2-7
D: TRBD1
CDR3: CASSPRDLQGRYEQYF
DNA: TGTGCCAGCTCACCACGAGATTTACAGGGGCGGTACGAGCAGTACTTC

V: TRBV4-3
length: 15
size: .
J: TRBJ1-1
D: .
CDR3: CASSQEHRLNTEAFF
DNA: TGCGCCAGCAGCCAAGAACACAGGTTGAACACTGAAGCTTTCTTT

V: TRBV4-3
length: 15
size: .
J: TRBJ1-5
D: .
CDR3: CASSQVRGSNQPQHF
DNA: TGCGCCAGCAGCCAAGTAAGGGGAAGCAATCAGCCCCAGCATTTT

V: TRBV19
length: 15
size: .
J: TRBJ1-1
D: TRBD1
CDR3: CASTLGQGRGTEAFF
DNA: TGTGCCAGTACACTGGGACAGGGGAGGGGCACTGAAGCTTTCTTT

V: TRBV9
length: 15
size: .
J: TRBJ2-2
D: TRBD2
CDR3: CASSVATGRRGKLFF
DNA: TGTGCCAGCAGCGTAGCTACGGGGAGGCGGGGGAAGCTGTTTTTT

V: TRBV10-2
length: 17
size: .
J: TRBJ2-2
D: .
CDR3: CASSEWGLAANTGELFF
DNA: TGCGCCAGCAGTGAGTGGGGGCTCGCTGCGAACACCGGGGAGCTGTTTTTT

V: TRBV7-9
length: 15
size: .
J: TRBJ2-5
D: .
CDR3: CASTKNARDQETQYF
DNA: TGTGCCAGCACTAAAAATGCCCGGGACCAAGAGACCCAGTACTTC

V: TRBV6-1
length: 19
size: .
J: TRBJ2-3
D: TRBD2
CDR3: CASSELRLGLAGARDTQYF
DNA: TGTGCCAGCAGTGAACTCCGATTGGGGTTAGCGGGGGCAAGGGATACGCAGTATTTT

V: TRBV4-1
length: 15
size: .
J: TRBJ1-5
D: TRBD1
CDR3: CASSQAGGGNQPQHF
DNA: TGTGCCAGCAGCCAAGCAGGGGGCGGCAATCAGCCCCAGCATTTT

V: TRBV6-5
length: 14
size: once
J: TRBJ2-7
D: .
CDR3: CASSYSVSSYEQYF
DNA: TGTGCCAGCAGTTACTCGGTCAGTTCCTACGAGCAGTACTTC

V: TRBV6-5
length: 13
size: .
J: TRBJ2-7
D: TRBD1
CDR3: CASSYRAGGEQYF
DNA: TGTGCCAGCAGTTACCGCGCAGGGGGCGAGCAGTACTTC

V: TRBV11-2
length: 13
size: .
J: TRBJ2-7
D: .
CDR3: CASSLGQGGEQYF
DNA: TGTGCCAGCAGCTTAGGCCAGGGAGGCGAGCAGTACTTC

V: TRBV4-1
length: 15
size: .
J: TRBJ1-6
D: .
CDR3: CASNLGTPYNSPLHF
DNA: TGCGCCAGCAATCTGGGGACACCCTATAATTCACCCCTCCACTTT

V: TRBV27
length: 15
size: .
J: TRBJ1-5
D: TRBD1
CDR3: CASSWTGVSNQPQHF
DNA: TGTGCCAGCAGTTGGACAGGGGTTAGCAATCAGCCCCAGCATTTT